This T cell receptor (beta chain) is drawn from a study of identical twins. Whole-study findings and limits: The study found that models underestimated out-of-frame TCR alpha sharing in monozygotic twins.

To note about this clonotype: Its antigen is as yet unknown.

Trimming left V 4 bases short and J 0 bases short, with 10 bases between. Per the germline V gene, CDR1 is MNHEY and CDR2 is SMNVEV (reference sequence). This CDR3 has 15 amino acids. A single record per CDR3 protein comes from TCRdb applying MiXCR to the 5' RACE reads. The sample holds under 250,000 distinct CDR3 sequences, around 6.9% seen once. The same sample was also used in a study of yellow fever vaccine responses in identical twins.

This chain links TRBV27 with TRBJ1-5; tentative D call: TRBD1 (6 bases). The receptor comes from a woman aged 18-30 years in good health. Sequenced: memory (CD45RO+) T cells sorted from blood. CDR3 region: CASSSGAHSNQPQHF. The CDR3 DNA sequence: TGTGCCAGCAGTTCGGGGGCCCATAGCAATCAGCCCCAGCATTTT.